Reported below is one T cell receptor (beta chain). Antigen: not known. Once cultured for 10 to 11 days, the cells underwent separation to obtain CD4+ T cells. The person's infection with SARS-CoV-2, confirmed by PCR, took place between March and December 2020. As their vaccination, participants received two doses of either BNT162b2 or mRNA-1273. The germline gives CDR1 SGHAT, CDR2 FQNNGV. V dropped 1 base and J dropped 0 bases, with 5 bases sitting between them. This CDR3 spans 14 amino acids. The data are from a study of vaccination effects on CD4 cells after COVID-19. Some clones are missing from TCRdb's copy, which holds only in-frame ones; the method was immunoSEQ multiplex PCR. The sample lists some 40,000 clones, around 76% occurring once.

The chain has TRBV11-2 and TRBJ2-3; no clear D. This material consisted of CD4+ T cells from PBMCs cultured without peptide, taken after COVID-19 vaccination. The receptor was derived from a human donor who had a prior SARS-CoV-2 infection. DNA of the CDR3: TGTGCCAGCAGCTTAGGGTACAGCACAGATACGCAGTATTTT. This encodes CASSLGYSTDTQYF.